This T cell receptor (beta chain) was retrieved from a study of radiotherapy plus CTLA-4 blockade in lung cancer. Unmatched junction bases numbered 1, after V lost 0 bases and J lost 4 bases. This CDR3 is 15 amino acids long. Germline V CDR1 and CDR2: SEHNR, FQNEAQ (reference sequence). Here immunoSEQ multiplex PCR was the method, and the copy in TCRdb shows in-frame clones only, minus some. The top ten clones hold 13% to 15% of a sample with approximately 89,000 clones, around 83% of them seen once. Findings and limits, study-wide: Expansion of tumor-derived TCR clones was observed in blood after radiotherapy plus ipilimumab.

Comments on this clone: Its antigen is unknown.

The chain has TRBV7-9 and TRBJ2-4, with 9 bases fitting TRBD1. The sequencing here drew on peripheral blood, taken from a patient treated with radiotherapy plus ipilimumab. The origin of this receptor is a human donor with non-small cell lung cancer that progressed on radiotherapy plus ipilimumab. The CDR3 here is CASSLAGQGKNIQYF. In DNA, the CDR3 is TGTGCCAGCAGCTTAGCCGGACAGGGGAAAAACATTCAGTACTTC. Full variable domain (remainder filled in from reference TRBV7-9 and TRBJ2-4): DTGVSQNPRHKITKRGQNVTFRCDPISEHNRLYWYRQTLGQGPEFLTYFQNEAQLEKSRLLSDRFSAERPKGSFSTLEIQRTEQGDSAMYLCASSLAGQGKNIQYFGAGTRLSVL.